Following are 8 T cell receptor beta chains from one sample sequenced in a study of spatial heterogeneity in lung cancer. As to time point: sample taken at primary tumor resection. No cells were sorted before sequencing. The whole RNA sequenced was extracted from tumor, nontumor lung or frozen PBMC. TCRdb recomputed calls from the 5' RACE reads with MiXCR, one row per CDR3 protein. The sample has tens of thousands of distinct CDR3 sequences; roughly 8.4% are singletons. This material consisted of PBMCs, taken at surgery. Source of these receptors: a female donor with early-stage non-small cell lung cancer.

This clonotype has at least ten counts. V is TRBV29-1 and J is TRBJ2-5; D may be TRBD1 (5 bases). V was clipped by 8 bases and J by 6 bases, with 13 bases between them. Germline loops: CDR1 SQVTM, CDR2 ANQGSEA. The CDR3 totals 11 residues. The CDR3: CSYHLGQTQYF. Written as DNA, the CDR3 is TGCAGCTACCACCTGGGGCAGACCCAGTACTTC.

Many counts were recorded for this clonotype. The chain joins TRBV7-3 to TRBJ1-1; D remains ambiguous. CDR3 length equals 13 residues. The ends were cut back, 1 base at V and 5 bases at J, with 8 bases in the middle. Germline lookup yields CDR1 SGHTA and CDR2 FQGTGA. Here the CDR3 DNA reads TGTGCCAGCAGCTTAATCAAGCAGACTGAAGCTTTCTTT. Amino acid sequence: CASSLIKQTEAFF.

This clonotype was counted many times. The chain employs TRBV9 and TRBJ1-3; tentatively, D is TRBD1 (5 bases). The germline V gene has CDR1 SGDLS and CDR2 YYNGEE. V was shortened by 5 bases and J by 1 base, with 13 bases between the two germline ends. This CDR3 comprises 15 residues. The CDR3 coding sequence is TGTGCCAGCAGTCCTCCAGGGTCATCTGGAAACACCATATATTTT. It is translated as CASSPPGSSGNTIYF.

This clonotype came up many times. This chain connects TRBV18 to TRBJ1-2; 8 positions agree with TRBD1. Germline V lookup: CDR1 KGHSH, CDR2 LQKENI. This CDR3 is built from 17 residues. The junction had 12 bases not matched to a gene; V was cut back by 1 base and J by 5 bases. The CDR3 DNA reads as TGTGCCAGCTCACCACGTGGGGCAGGGGGCCTGAAGTATGGCTACACCTTC. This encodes CASSPRGAGGLKYGYTF.

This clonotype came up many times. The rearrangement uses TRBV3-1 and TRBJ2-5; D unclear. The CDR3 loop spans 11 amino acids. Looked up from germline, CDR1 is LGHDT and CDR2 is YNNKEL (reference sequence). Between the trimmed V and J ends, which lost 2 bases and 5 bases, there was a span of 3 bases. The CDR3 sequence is CASSQSETQYF. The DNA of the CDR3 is TGTGCCAGCAGCCAAAGTGAGACCCAGTACTTC.

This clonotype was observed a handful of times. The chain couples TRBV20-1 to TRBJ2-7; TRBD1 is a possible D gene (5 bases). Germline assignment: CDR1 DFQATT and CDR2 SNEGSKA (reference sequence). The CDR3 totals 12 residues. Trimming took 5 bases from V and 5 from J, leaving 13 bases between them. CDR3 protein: CSAPLLQDEQYF. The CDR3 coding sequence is TGCAGTGCTCCCCTCTTACAGGACGAGCAGTACTTC.

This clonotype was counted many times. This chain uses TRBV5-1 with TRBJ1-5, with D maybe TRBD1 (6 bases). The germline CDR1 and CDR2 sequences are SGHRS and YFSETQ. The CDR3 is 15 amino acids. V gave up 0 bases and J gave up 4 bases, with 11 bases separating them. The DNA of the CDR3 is TGCGCCAGCAGCTTGGCCGGGACACCGAATCAGCCCCAGCATTTT. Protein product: CASSLAGTPNQPQHF.

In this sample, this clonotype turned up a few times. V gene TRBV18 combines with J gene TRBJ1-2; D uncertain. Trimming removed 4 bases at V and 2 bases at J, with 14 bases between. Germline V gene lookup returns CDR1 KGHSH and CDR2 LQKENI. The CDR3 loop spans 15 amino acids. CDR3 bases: TGTGCCAGCTCACTCTCTCCGGACTTGAACTATGGCTACACCTTC. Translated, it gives CASSLSPDLNYGYTF.